This TCR beta chain derives from a study of shared clonotypes between healthy human individuals. Study summary: Those who served as donors were a couple of women and three men between the ages of 18 and 49.

On this clone itself: Antigen specificity is unknown.

Generated by immunoSEQ multiplex PCR, the TCRdb table keeps only in-frame clones and is missing some. Counted here are some 1 million clones, 65% to 80% occurring once; the ten biggest clones make up approximately 1.5%. Germline V lookup: CDR1 SGHKS, CDR2 YYEKEE (reference sequence). The V gene lost 2 bases and the J gene lost 2 bases, with 11 bases spanning the gap. The CDR3 loop spans 14 amino acids. Study conclusions and caveats: Having only a few donors restricted how much genetic and exposure-history diversity was captured.

The chain couples TRBV5-5 to TRBJ2-7; D is ambiguous. The specimen sequenced was memory CD4+ T cells sorted from blood. Subset of the sample: CD45RA-negative fraction. The sequence came from a man between 18 and 35 years old in good health. The CDR3 here is CASSLDGPPYEQYF. The CDR3 nucleotides are TGTGCCAGCAGCTTAGACGGGCCACCCTACGAGCAGTACTTC.